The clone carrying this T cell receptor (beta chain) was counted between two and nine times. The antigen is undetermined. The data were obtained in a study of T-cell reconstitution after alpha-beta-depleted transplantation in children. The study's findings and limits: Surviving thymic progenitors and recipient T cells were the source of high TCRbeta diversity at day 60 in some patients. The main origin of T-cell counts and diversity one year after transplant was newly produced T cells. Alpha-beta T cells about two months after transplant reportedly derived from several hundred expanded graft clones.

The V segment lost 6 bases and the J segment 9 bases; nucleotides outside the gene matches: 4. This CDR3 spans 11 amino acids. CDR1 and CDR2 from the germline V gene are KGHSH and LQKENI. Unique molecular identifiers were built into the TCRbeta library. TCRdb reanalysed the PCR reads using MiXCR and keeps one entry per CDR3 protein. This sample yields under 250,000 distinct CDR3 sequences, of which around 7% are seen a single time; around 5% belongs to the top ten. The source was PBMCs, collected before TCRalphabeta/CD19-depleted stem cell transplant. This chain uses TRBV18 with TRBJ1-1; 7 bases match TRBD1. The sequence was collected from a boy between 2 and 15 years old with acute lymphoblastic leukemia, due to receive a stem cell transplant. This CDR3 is CASSVQGQAFF. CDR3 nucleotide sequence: TGTGCCAGCTCCGTACAGGGGCAAGCTTTCTTT. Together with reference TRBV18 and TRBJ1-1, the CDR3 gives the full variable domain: NAGVMQNPRHLVRRRGQEARLRCSPMKGHSHVYWYRQLPEEGLKFMVYLQKENIIDESGMPKERFSAEFPKEGPSILRIQQVVRGDSAAYFCASSVQGQAFFGQGTRLTVV.